A single T cell receptor beta chain is shown here with its context. Its antigen is unidentified. This record belongs to a study of vaccination effects on CD4 cells after COVID-19. The assay was immunoSEQ multiplex PCR, and TCRdb's table has in-frame clones only and misses some. The sample has about 80,000 clones, 77% seen once; the top ten hold 1.1%. Expansion of antigen-specific CD4+ T cells with viral peptide pools was carried out by the ViraFEST assay before sequencing. With roughly 9 days of culture completed, CD4+ T cells were isolated. Each participant was administered two doses of either the BNT162b2 or the mRNA-1273 vaccine. Every well got around 2 million PBMC, which were grown with about 10 IU/ml IL-2 and roughly 10 ug/ml peptides. Findings and limits, study-wide: Convalescent patients were scarce in the study, and it lacked early post-infection timepoints.

The receptor was isolated from a human donor who received a COVID-19 vaccine. The sample consisted of CD4+ T cells from PBMCs cultured with HCoV-OC43 spike peptides, taken after COVID-19 vaccination. The subset is: HCoV-OC43 spike overlapping peptide pool stimulation.

The CDR3 region has the DNA TGTGCCACCAGTGATTTCAGAGGGTTGGGTGGGACCCAGTACTTC. This gives the protein CATSDFRGLGGTQYF. This chain links TRBV24-1 with TRBJ2-5, with a tentative D call TRBD2 (5 bases). V was pared by 1 base and J by 7 bases, with 15 bases between. Germline lookup yields CDR1 KGHDR and CDR2 SFDVKD. The CDR3 sequence is 15 residues long.